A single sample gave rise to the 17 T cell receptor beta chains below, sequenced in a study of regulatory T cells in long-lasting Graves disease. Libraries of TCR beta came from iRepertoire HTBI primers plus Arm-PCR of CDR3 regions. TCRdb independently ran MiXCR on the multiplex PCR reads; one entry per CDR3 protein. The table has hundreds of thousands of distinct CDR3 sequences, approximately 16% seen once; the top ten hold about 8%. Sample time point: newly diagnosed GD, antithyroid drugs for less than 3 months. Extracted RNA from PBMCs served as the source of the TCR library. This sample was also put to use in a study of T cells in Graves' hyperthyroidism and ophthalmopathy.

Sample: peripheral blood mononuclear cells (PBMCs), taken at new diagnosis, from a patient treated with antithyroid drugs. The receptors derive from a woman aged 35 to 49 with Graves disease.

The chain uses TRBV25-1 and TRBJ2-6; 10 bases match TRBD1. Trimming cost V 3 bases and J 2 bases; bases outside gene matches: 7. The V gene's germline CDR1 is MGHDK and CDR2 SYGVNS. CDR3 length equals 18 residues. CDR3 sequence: CASSEDRGLVAGANVLTF. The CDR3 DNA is TGTGCCAGCAGTGAGGACAGGGGGTTAGTTGCTGGGGCCAACGTCCTGACTTTC.

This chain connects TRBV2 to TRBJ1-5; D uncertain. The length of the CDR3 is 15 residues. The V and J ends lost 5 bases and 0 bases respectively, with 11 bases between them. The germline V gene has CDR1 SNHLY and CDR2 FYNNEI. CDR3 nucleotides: TGTGCCAGCAGTCTAACGGATTATAGCAATCAGCCCCAGCATTTT. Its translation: CASSLTDYSNQPQHF.

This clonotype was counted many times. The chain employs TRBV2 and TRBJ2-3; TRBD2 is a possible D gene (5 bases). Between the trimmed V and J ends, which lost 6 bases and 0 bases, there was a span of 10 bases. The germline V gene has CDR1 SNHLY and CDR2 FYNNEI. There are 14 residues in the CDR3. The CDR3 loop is CASRRLTSTDTQYF. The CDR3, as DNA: TGTGCCAGCAGGCGACTAACTAGCACAGATACGCAGTATTTT.

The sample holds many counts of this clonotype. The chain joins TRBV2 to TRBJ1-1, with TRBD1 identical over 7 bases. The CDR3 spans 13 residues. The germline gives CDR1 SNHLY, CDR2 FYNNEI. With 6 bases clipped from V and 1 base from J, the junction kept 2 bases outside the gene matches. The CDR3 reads CASRGDRNTEAFF. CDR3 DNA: TGTGCCAGCAGGGGGGACAGGAACACTGAAGCTTTCTTT. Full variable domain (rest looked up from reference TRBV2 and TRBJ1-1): EPEVTQTPSHQVTQMGQEVILRCVPISNHLYFYWYRQILGQKVEFLVSFYNNEISEKSEIFDDQFSVERPDGSNFTLKIRSTKLEDSAMYFCASRGDRNTEAFFGQGTRLTVV.

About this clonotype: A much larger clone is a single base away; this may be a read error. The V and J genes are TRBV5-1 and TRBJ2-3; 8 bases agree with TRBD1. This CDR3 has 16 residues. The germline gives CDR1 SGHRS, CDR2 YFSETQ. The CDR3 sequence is CVSSLDGTGRTDTQYF. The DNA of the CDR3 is TGCGTCAGCAGCTTGGACGGGACAGGTAGGACAGATACGCAGTATTTT.

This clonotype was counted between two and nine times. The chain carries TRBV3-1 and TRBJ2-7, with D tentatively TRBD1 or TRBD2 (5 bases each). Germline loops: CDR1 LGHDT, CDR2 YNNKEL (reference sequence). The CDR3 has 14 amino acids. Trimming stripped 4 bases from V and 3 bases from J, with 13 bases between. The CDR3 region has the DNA TGTGCCAGCAGCCTTGACGGGACCAACTACGAGCAGTACTTC. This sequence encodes CASSLDGTNYEQYF.

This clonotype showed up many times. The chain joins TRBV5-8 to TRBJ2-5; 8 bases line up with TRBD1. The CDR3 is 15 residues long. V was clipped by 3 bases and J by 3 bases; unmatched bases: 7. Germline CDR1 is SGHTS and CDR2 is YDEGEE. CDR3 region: CASSSGTGFEETQYF. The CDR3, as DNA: TGTGCCAGCAGCTCCGGGACAGGTTTTGAAGAGACCCAGTACTTC.

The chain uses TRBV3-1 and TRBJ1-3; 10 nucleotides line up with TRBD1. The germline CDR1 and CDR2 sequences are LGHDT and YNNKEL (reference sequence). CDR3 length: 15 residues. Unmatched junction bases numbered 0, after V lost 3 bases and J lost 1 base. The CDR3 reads CASSQDRGSGNTIYF. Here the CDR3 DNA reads TGTGCCAGCAGCCAGGACAGGGGGTCTGGAAACACCATATATTTT.

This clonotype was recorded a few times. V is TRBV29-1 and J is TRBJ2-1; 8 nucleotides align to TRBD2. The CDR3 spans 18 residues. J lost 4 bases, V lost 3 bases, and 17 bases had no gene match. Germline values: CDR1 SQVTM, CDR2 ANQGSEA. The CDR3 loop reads CSVEGWESGRGRYNEQFF. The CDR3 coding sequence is TGCAGCGTTGAGGGGTGGGAGAGCGGGAGAGGGCGGTACAATGAGCAGTTCTTC.

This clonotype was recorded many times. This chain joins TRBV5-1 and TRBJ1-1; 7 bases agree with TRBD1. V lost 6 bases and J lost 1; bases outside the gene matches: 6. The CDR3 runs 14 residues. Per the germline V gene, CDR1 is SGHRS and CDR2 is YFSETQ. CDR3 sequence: CASTIYRGNTEAFF. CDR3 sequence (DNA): TGCGCCAGCACCATCTACAGGGGGAACACTGAAGCTTTCTTT.

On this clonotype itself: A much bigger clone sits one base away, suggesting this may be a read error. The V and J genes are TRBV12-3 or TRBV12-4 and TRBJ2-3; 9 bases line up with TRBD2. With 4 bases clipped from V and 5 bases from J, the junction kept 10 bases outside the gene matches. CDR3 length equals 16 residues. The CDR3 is CASSSPPSGTQDTQYF. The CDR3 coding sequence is TGTGCCAGCAGTTCCCCCCCTAGCGGGACCCAAGATACGCAGTATTTT.

Here the CDR3 reads CSAKAYTDTQYF. The CDR3 DNA sequence: TGCAGTGCTAAAGCCTACACAGATACGCAGTATTTT. The chain uses TRBV20-1 and TRBJ2-3; D unresolved. The CDR3 length is 12 residues. V lost 4 bases, J lost 2 bases, and 7 bases lay in between. Germline loops: CDR1 DFQATT, CDR2 SNEGSKA (reference sequence).

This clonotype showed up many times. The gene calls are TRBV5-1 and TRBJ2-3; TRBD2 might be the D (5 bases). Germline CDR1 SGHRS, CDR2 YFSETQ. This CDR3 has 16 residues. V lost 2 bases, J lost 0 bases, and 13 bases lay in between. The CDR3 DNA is TGCGCCAGCAGCTTAGGTAGCGCGGATAGCACAGATACGCAGTATTTT. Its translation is CASSLGSADSTDTQYF.

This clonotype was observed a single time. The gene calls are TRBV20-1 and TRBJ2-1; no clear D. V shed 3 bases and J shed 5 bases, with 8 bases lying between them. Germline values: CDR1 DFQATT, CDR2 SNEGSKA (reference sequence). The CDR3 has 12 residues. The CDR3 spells CSASRPDNEQFF. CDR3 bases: TGCAGTGCTAGTCGGCCAGACAATGAGCAGTTCTTC.

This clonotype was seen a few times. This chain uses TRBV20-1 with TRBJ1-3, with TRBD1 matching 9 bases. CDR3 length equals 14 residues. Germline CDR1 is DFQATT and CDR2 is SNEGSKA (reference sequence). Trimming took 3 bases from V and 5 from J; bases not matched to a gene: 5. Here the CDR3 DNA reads TGCAGTGCTAGGGGGGACAGGGTACGAAACACCATATATTTT. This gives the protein CSARGDRVRNTIYF.

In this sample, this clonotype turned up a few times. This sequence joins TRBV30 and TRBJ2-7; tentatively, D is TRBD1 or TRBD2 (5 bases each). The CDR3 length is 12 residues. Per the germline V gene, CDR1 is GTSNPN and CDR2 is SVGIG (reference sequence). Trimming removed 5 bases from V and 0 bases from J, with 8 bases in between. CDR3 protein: CAWGTSSYEQYF. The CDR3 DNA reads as TGTGCCTGGGGGACCAGCTCCTACGAGCAGTACTTC.

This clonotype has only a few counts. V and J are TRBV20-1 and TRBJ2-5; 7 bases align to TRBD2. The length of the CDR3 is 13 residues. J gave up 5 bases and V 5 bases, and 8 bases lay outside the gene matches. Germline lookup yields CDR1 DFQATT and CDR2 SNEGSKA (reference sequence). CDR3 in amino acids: CSAQETSLETQYF. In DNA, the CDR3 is TGCAGTGCTCAAGAGACTAGCTTGGAGACCCAGTACTTC.